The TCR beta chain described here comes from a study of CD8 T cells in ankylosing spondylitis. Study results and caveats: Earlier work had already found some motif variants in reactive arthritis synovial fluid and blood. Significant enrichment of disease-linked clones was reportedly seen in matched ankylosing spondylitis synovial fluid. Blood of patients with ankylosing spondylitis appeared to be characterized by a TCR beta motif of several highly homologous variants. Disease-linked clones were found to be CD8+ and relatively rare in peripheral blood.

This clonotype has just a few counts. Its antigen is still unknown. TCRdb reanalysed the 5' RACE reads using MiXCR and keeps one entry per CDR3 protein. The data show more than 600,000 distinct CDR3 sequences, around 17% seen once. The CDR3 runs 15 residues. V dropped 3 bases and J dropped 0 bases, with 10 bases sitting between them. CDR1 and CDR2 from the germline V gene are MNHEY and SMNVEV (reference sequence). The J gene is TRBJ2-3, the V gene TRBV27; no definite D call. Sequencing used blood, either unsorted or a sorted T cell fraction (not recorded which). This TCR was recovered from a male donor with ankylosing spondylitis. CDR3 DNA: TGTGCCAGCAGTTTCTGGCGCACTAGCACAGATACGCAGTATTTT. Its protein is CASSFWRTSTDTQYF.